Described below is a single T cell receptor beta chain sequence and its context. Antigen: not known. Eight separate reactions per sample served to make cDNA. Addition of UMIs with a 6-nucleotide sample barcode was achieved by template switching. TCRdb reprocessed the 5' RACE reads and keeps a single row for each CDR3 protein, giving no DNA. Its table records about 300,000 distinct CDR3 sequences. This sample stems from a study of monozygotic twins with inflammatory bowel disease. Notes on the study in general: People with IBD had fewer clonotypes in common with others than healthy twins did, especially with disease activity.

CDR3 length equals 11 residues. CDR1 and CDR2 from the germline V gene are SGHTA and FQGNSA. Each donor had roughly 2.3 ml of blood drawn. Sequenced input: blood. V and J are TRBV7-2 and TRBJ1-1. The source of this sequence is a human donor with ulcerative colitis or Crohn's disease, or a healthy co-twin of an affected twin (not recorded which). This chain's CDR3 is CASRDNTEAFF.